This T cell receptor beta chain was identified in a study of T cell responses to AZD1222 COVID-19 vaccine. Study-level points and caveats: Distributed over spike, vaccine-associated CD4 TCRs predominated at 160-218 and 743-854. Reports indicate that nearly half of spike-specific TCRs are directed at unmutated variant regions.

Profiling relied on immunoSEQ multiplex PCR, and the TCRdb table lists in-frame clones only, not all of them. The sample records about 110,000 clones, about nine tenths being singletons. As concerns this clone: Its specificity is unknown.

The CDR3 extends over 14 amino acids. The germline CDR1 and CDR2 sequences are SNHLY and FYNNEI. With 6 bases removed from V and 12 bases from J, the gap between germline ends came to 18 bases. This TCR came from an adult in good health. Sequenced material: peripheral blood, taken on day 0 of AZD1222 vaccination. This chain links TRBV2 with TRBJ1-6; a possible D gene is TRBD1 (5 bases). The CDR3 protein is CASSRGTLDIPLHF. In nucleotides, the CDR3 is TGTGCCAGCAGCCGAGGGACCCTGGATATACCCCTCCACTTT.